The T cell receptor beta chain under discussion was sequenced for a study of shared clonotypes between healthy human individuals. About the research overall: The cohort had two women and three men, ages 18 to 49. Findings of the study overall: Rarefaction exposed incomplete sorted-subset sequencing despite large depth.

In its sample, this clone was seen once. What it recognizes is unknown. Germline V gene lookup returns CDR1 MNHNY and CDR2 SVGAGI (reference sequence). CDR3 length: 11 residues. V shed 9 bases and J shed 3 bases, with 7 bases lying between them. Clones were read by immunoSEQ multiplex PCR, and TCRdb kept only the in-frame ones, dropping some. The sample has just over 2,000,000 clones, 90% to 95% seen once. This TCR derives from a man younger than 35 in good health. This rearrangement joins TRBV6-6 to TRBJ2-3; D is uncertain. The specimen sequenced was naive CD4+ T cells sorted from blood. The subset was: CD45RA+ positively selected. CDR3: CASHGTDTQYF. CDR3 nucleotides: TGTGCCAGTCACGGGACAGATACGCAGTATTTT.